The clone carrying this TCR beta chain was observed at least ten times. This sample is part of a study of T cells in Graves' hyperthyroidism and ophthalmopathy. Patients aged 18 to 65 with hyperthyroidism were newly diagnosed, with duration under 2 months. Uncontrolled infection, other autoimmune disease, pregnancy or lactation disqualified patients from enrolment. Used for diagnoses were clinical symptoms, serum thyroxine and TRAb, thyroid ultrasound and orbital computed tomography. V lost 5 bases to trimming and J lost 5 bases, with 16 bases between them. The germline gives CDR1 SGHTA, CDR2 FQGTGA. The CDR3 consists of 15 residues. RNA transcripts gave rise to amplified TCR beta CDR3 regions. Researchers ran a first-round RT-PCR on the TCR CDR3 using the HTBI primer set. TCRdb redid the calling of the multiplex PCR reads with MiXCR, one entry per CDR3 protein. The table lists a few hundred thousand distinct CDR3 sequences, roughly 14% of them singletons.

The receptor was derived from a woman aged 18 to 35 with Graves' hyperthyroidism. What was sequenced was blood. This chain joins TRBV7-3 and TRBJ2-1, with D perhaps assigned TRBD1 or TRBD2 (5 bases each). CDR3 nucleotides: TGTGCCAGCAGCCGAGACAGAGGGGTACACAATGAGCAGTTCTTC. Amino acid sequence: CASSRDRGVHNEQFF.